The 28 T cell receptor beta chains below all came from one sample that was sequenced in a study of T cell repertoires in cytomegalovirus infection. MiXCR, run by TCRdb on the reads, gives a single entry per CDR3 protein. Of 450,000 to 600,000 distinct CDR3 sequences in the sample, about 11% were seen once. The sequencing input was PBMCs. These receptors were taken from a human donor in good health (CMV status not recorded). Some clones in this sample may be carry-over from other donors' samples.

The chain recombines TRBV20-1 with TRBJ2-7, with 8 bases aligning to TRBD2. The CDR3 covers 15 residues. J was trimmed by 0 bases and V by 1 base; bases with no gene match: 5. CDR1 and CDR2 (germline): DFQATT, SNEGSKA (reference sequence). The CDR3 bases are TGCAGTGCTAGAGTTGCGGGGGGCTACTCCTACGAGCAGTACTTC. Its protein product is CSARVAGGYSYEQYF.

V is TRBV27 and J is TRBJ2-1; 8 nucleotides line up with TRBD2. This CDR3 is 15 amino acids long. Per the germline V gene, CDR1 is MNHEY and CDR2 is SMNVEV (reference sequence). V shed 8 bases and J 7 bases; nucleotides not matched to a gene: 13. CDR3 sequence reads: CASWGSGRNSNEQFF. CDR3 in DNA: TGTGCCAGCTGGGGCAGCGGGAGAAATAGTAATGAGCAGTTCTTC.

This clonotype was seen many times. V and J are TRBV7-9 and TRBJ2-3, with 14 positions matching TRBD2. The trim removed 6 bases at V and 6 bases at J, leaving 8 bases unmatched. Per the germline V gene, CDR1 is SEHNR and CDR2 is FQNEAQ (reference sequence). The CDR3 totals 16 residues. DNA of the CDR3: TGTGCCAGCAGGAGAGGACTAGCGGGAGGAGCGGATACGCAGTATTTT. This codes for CASRRGLAGGADTQYF.

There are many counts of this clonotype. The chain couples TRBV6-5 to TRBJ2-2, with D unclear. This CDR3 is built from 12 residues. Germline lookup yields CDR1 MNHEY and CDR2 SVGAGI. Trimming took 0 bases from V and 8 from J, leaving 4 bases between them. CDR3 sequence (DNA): TGTGCCAGCAGTTACTCTGCGGGGGAGCTGTTTTTT. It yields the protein CASSYSAGELFF.

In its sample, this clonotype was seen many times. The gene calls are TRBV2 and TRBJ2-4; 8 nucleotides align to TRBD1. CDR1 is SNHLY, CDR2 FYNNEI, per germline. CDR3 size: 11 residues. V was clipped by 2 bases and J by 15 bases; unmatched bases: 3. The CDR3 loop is CASSERTGPYF. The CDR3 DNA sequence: TGTGCCAGCAGTGAACGGACAGGGCCGTACTTC.

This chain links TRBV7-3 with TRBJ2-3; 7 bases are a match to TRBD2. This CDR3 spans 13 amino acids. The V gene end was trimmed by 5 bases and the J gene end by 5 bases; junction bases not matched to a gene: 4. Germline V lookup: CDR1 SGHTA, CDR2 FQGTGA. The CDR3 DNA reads TGTGCCAGCAGCCGCGGGAGTGGAGATACGCAGTATTTT. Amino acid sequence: CASSRGSGDTQYF.

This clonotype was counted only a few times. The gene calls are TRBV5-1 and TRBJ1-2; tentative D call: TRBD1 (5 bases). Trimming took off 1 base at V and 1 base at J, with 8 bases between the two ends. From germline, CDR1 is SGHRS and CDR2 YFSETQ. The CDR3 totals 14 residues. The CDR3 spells CASSLYDSNYGYTF. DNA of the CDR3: TGCGCCAGCAGCTTGTACGACAGTAACTATGGCTACACCTTC.

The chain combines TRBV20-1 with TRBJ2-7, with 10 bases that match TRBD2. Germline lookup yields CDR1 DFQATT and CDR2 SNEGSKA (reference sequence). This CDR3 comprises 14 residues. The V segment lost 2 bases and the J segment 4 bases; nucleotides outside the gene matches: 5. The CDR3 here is CSARITSGVYEQYF. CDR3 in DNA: TGCAGTGCTAGAATAACTAGCGGGGTTTACGAGCAGTACTTC.

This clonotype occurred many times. The DNA for the CDR3 is TGTGCCATCAGAGCAACCCGGGACGGTGGCCGGGAGACCCAGTACTTC. The encoded protein is CAIRATRDGGRETQYF. The chain links TRBV10-3 to TRBJ2-5; D tentatively reads TRBD1 or TRBD2 (5 bases each). V lost 6 bases and J lost 5, with 22 bases in between. Per germline, CDR1 ENHRY and CDR2 SYGVKD. The CDR3 has 16 amino acids.

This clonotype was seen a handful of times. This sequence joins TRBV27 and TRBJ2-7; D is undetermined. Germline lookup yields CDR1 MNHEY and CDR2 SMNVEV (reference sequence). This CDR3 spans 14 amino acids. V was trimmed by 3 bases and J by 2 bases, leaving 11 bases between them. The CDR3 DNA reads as TGTGCCAGCAGTTTTTCCGACGAACCCTACGAGCAGTACTTC. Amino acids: CASSFSDEPYEQYF.

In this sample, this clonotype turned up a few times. CDR3 protein: CASSVAQGSTEAFF. In DNA, the CDR3 is TGTGCCAGCAGCGTAGCTCAGGGGAGCACTGAAGCTTTCTTT. This rearrangement joins TRBV9 to TRBJ1-1, with D possibly matching TRBD1 (6 bases). The CDR3 contains 14 residues. The V end was cut by 0 bases, the J end by 4 bases, with 10 bases between. Germline loops: CDR1 SGDLS, CDR2 YYNGEE. Full variable domain (remainder filled in from reference TRBV9 and TRBJ1-1): DSGVTQTPKHLITATGQRVTLRCSPRSGDLSVYWYQQSLDQGLQFLIQYYNGEERAKGNILERFSAQQFPDLHSELNLSSLELGDSALYFCASSVAQGSTEAFFGQGTRLTVV.

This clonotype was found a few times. DNA of the CDR3: TGTGCCAGCAGTCTCGGACAGCCTGGCACAGATACGCAGTATTTT. Amino acid sequence: CASSLGQPGTDTQYF. The rearrangement uses TRBV2 and TRBJ2-3; D might be TRBD1 (6 bases). Trimming cost V 5 bases and J 1 base, with 13 bases left between them. Germline V gene data show CDR1 as SNHLY and CDR2 as FYNNEI. CDR3 length equals 15 residues.

CDR3 coding DNA: TGCAGCGTCGACGACAGGGGGCTAGGCTACACCTTC. Its protein is CSVDDRGLGYTF. The chain is built from TRBV29-1 and TRBJ1-2; TRBD1 matches 10 bases. The V gene end was trimmed by 6 bases and the J gene end by 8 bases; junction bases not matched to a gene: 6. The length of the CDR3 is 12 residues. Germline lookup yields CDR1 SQVTM and CDR2 ANQGSEA.

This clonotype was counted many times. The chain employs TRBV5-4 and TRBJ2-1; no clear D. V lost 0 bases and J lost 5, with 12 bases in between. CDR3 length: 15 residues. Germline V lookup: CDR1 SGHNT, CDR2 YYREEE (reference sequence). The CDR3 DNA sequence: TGTGCCAGCAGCTTGGAAGGATCCCGTAACAATGAGCAGTTCTTC. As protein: CASSLEGSRNNEQFF. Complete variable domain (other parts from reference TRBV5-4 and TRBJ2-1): ETGVTQSPTHLIKTRGQQVTLRCSSQSGHNTVSWYQQALGQGPQFIFQYYREEENGRGNFPPRFSGLQFPNYSSELNVNALELDDSALYLCASSLEGSRNNEQFFGPGTRLTVL.

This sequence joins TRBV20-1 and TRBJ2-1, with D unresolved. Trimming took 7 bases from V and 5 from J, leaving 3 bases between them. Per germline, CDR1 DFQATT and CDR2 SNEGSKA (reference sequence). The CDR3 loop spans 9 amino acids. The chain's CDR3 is CSGDNEQFF. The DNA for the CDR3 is TGCAGTGGGGACAATGAGCAGTTCTTC.

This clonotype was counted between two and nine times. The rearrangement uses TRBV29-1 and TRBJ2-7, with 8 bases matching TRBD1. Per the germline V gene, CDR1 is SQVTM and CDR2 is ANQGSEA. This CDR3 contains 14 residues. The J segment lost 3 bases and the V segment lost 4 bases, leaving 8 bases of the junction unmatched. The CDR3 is CSVARDRGIYEQYF. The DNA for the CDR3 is TGCAGCGTTGCCCGAGACAGGGGAATCTACGAGCAGTACTTC.

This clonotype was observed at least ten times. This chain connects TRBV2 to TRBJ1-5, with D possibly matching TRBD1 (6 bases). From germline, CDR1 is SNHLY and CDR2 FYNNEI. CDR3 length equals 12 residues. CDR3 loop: CTINRVDQPQHF. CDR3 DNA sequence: TGTACCATAAACAGGGTTGACCAGCCCCAGCATTTT.

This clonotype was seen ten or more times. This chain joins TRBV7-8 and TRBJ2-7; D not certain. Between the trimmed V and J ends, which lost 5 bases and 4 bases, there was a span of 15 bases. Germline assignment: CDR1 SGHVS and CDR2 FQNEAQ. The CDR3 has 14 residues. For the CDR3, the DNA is TGTGCCAGCAGCCAAGAGCGAACCAGATACGAGCAGTACTTC. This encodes CASSQERTRYEQYF.

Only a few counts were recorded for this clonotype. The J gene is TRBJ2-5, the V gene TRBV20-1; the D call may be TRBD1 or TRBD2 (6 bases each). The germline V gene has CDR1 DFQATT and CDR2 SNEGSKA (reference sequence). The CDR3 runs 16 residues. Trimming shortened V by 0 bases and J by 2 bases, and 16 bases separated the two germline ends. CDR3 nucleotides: TGCAGTGCTAGAGATCGGGGGCTGGTGTGGCAAGAGACCCAGTACTTC. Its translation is CSARDRGLVWQETQYF.

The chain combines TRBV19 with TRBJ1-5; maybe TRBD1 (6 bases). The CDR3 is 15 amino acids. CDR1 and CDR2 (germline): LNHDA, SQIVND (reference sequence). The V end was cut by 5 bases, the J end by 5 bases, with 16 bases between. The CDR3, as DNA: TGTGCCAGTAGTTCCTGGGACAAGGACTATCAGCCCCAGCATTTT. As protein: CASSSWDKDYQPQHF.

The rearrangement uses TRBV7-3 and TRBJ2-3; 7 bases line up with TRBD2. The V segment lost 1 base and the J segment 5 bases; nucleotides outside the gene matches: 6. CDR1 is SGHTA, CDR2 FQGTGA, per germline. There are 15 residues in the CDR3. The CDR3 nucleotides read TGTGCCAGCAGCTTAAGATTAGCGGGTGGAGATACGCAGTATTTT. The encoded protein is CASSLRLAGGDTQYF.

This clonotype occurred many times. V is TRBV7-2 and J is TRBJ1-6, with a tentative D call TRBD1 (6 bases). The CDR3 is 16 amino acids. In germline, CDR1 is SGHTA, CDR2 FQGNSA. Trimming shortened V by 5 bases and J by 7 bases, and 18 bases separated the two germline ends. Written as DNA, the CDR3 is TGTGCCAGCAGCGCATTCGCGGGACATGAGAATTCACCCCTCCACTTT. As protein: CASSAFAGHENSPLHF.

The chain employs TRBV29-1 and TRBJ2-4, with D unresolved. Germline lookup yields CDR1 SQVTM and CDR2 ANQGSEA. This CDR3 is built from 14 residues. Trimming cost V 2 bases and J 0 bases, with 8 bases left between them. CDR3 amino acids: CSVENNGAKNIQYF. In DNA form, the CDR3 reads TGCAGCGTTGAAAACAACGGAGCCAAAAACATTCAGTACTTC.

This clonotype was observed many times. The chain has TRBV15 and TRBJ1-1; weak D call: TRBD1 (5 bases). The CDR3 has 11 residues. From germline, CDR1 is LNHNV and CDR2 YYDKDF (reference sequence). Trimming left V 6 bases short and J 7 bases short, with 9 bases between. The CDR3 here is CATRGEYEAFF. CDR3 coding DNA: TGTGCCACCAGGGGGGAATATGAAGCTTTCTTT.

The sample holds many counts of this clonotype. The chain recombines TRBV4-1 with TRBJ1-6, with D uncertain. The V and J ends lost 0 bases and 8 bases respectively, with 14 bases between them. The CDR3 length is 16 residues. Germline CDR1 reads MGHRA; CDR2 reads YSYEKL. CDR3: CASSQDARPLYSPLHF. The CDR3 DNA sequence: TGCGCCAGCAGCCAAGATGCCCGGCCCCTTTATTCACCCCTCCACTTT.

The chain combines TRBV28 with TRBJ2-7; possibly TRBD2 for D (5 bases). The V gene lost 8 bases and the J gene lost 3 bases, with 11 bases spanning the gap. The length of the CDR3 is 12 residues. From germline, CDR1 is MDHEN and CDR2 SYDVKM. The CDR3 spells CASCRSGYEQYF. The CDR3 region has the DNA TGTGCCAGCTGCCGAAGCGGCTACGAGCAGTACTTC.

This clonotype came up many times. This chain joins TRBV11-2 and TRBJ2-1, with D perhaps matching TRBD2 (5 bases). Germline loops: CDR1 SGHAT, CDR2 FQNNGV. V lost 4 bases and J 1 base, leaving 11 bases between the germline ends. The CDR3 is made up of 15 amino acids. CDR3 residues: CASSSRRGSYNEQFF. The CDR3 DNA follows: TGTGCCAGCAGCTCCCGACGGGGTTCCTACAATGAGCAGTTCTTC.

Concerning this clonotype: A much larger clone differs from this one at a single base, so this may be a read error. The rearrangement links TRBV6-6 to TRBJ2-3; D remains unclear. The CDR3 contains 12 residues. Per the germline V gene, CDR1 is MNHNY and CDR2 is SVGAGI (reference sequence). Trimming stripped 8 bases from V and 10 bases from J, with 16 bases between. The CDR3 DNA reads TGTGCCAGCCGTGGGTTAGCTGGGGCGCAGTATTTT. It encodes CASRGLAGAQYF.